A few counts support the clone carrying this TCR beta chain. Its antigen is not known. Germline V gives CDR1 MNHEY, CDR2 SVGAGI. With V trimmed by 5 bases and J by 3 bases, 6 bases remained unmatched. This CDR3 is built from 15 residues. The data stem from a study of T-cell memory formation after mild COVID-19. Whole-study results and caveats: Nothing confirmed that second-wave clones peaking on day 37 were specific for SARS-CoV-2. While clones contracting from day 15 to 85 were balanced between CD4 and CD8, later expanders leaned CD4+.

TCRdb reprocessed the 5' RACE reads with MiXCR, giving one entry per CDR3 protein. Here the sample spans more than 350,000 distinct CDR3 sequences, 21% being singletons. The TCR was taken from an adult woman who had mild COVID-19 (a few samples of this study predate the infection). Cell type and time point are not known. The sample comprised PBMCs or a T cell subset sorted from them (not recorded which). The V call is TRBV6-5, the J call TRBJ2-7; 11 nucleotides match TRBD2. This CDR3 reads CASSETSGRFYEQYF. DNA for the CDR3: TGTGCCAGCAGTGAAACTAGCGGGAGATTCTACGAGCAGTACTTC.